The 27 T cell receptor beta chains reported below all come from one sample, sequenced in a study of T cell responses to AZD1222 COVID-19 vaccine. Generated by immunoSEQ multiplex PCR, the TCRdb table keeps only in-frame clones and is missing some. The top ten hold around 2.8% of the sample, which has under 150,000 clones, 90% to 95% seen once. The source material was peripheral blood, sampled on day 0 of MenACWY control vaccination. The receptors derive from an adult in good health.

CDR3 sequence (DNA): TGTGCCATCAGTGAGTCTAGCAGGATAAGAGACGAGCAGTACTTC. Translated: CAISESSRIRDEQYF. V gene TRBV10-3 combines with J gene TRBJ2-7; D is undetermined. The CDR3 runs 15 residues. Deletions cut 0 bases from V and 5 bases from J, with 14 bases between. Per the germline V gene, CDR1 is ENHRY and CDR2 is SYGVKD.

The chain combines TRBV19 with TRBJ1-5, with D possibly being TRBD1 (5 bases). In germline, CDR1 is LNHDA, CDR2 SQIVND (reference sequence). V lost 5 bases and J 4 bases, leaving 15 bases between the germline ends. This CDR3 has 15 residues. The DNA of the CDR3 is TGTGCCAGTAGTGCCGACAGCGGGGGGAATCAGCCCCAGCATTTT. Its translation is CASSADSGGNQPQHF.

The genes are TRBV5-6 and TRBJ1-1, with D possibly matching TRBD1 (5 bases). The CDR3 contains 17 residues. Germline-derived CDR1 and CDR2 are SGHDT and YYEEEE. The V end lost 3 bases, the J end lost 0 bases, and 18 bases lay between the germline ends. The CDR3 here is CASSSPGSWGVNTEAFF. The CDR3 nucleotides are TGTGCCAGCAGCTCTCCAGGGAGTTGGGGCGTGAACACTGAAGCTTTCTTT.

The rearrangement links TRBV23-1 to TRBJ2-7; 11 bases are a match to TRBD1. TRBV23-1 is noted as an ORF with a role that remains uncertain. The CDR3 totals 21 residues. V was pared by 4 bases and J by 0 bases, with 20 bases of the junction left unmatched. The CDR3 is CASSPVFQRRTGGPGSYEQYF. CDR3 coding DNA: TGCGCCAGCAGTCCGGTCTTTCAGAGGAGGACAGGGGGCCCCGGCTCCTACGAGCAGTACTTC.

The chain has TRBV28 and TRBJ1-2; D gene unclear. Trimming shortened V by 2 bases and J by 2 bases, and 12 bases separated the two germline ends. Looked up from germline, CDR1 is MDHEN and CDR2 is SYDVKM. The CDR3 is 15 amino acids. The DNA for the CDR3 is TGTGCCAGCAGTTTAATTGGCAGATTCAACTATGGCTACACCTTC. Protein sequence: CASSLIGRFNYGYTF.

The rearrangement links TRBV6-5 to TRBJ1-2; D remains unclear. V lost 11 bases and J 2 bases, leaving 15 bases between the germline ends. The CDR3 is made up of 13 amino acids. The V gene's germline CDR1 is MNHEY and CDR2 SVGAGI. Written as DNA, the CDR3 is TGTGCCGGACGAAAGTCGGCAAACTATGGCTACACCTTC. Translation: CAGRKSANYGYTF.

This chain connects TRBV12-3 or TRBV12-4 to TRBJ2-1; D call uncertain. V lost 3 bases and J 7 bases, leaving 10 bases between the germline ends. The CDR3 is 13 amino acids. CDR3 nucleotides: TGTGCCAGCAGTTTTCAGGCAAAGAATGAGCAGTTCTTC. Translating gives CASSFQAKNEQFF.

The chain links TRBV5-4 to TRBJ2-7; tentatively, D is TRBD1 or TRBD2 (7 bases each). V lost 3 bases to trimming and J lost 5 bases, with 18 bases between them. From germline, CDR1 is SGHNT and CDR2 YYREEE (reference sequence). The CDR3 length is 15 residues. The CDR3 is CASSSGRQGVHEQYF. The CDR3 DNA is TGTGCCAGCAGCTCCGGGAGGCAGGGGGTCCACGAGCAGTACTTC.

V usage is TRBV2 and J usage is TRBJ1-2; D unclear. In germline, CDR1 is SNHLY, CDR2 FYNNEI. The CDR3 runs to 13 residues. The ends were cut back, 6 bases at V and 0 bases at J, with 8 bases in the middle. The CDR3 region has the DNA TGTGCCAGCAGCGTGACACCTAACTATGGCTACACCTTC. Amino acids: CASSVTPNYGYTF.

V usage is TRBV28 and J usage is TRBJ2-1; 12 nucleotides align to TRBD1. The V segment lost 1 base and the J segment 6 bases; nucleotides outside the gene matches: 4. The CDR3 sequence is 16 residues long. Germline V gene sequence: CDR1 MDHEN, CDR2 SYDVKM. CDR3 sequence reads: CASSLSGQGARNEQFF. The CDR3 nucleotides are TGTGCCAGCAGTTTATCGGGACAGGGGGCCCGCAATGAGCAGTTCTTC.

Only one count was recorded for this clone. This sequence joins TRBV4-1 and TRBJ1-5; tentatively, D is TRBD1 (6 bases). The germline V and J ends were trimmed by 0 bases and 2 bases, with 14 bases remaining between them. The CDR3 length is 17 residues. The V gene's germline CDR1 is MGHRA and CDR2 YSYEKL. The CDR3 reads CASSQDPGGLGNQPQHF. CDR3 DNA: TGCGCCAGCAGCCAAGATCCGGGGGGCCTGGGCAATCAGCCCCAGCATTTT.

The chain employs TRBV4-1 and TRBJ2-1, with D perhaps assigned TRBD1 or TRBD2 (5 bases each). Germline V gene sequence: CDR1 MGHRA, CDR2 YSYEKL. The CDR3 is 16 amino acids. Trimming left V 2 bases short and J 2 bases short, with 13 bases between. CDR3 protein: CASSQPGRKAYNEQFF. Here the CDR3 DNA reads TGCGCCAGCAGCCAACCGGGACGGAAAGCCTACAATGAGCAGTTCTTC.

The rearrangement links TRBV5-1 to TRBJ1-1; perhaps TRBD1 as D (6 bases). Trimming removed 3 bases at V and 0 bases at J, with 12 bases between. Germline V CDR1 and CDR2: SGHRS, YFSETQ. The length of the CDR3 is 15 residues. The CDR3 loop reads CASSYGQYMNTEAFF. The DNA for the CDR3 is TGCGCCAGCAGCTACGGACAGTACATGAACACTGAAGCTTTCTTT.

The rearrangement uses TRBV11-2 and TRBJ1-2; no clear D. Trimming stripped 2 bases from V and 7 bases from J, with 17 bases between. This CDR3 has 15 residues. CDR1 and CDR2 from the germline V gene are SGHAT and FQNNGV. The CDR3 DNA reads as TGTGCCAGCAGCTTAACCGAAATTTTAGGGCGTGGCTACACCTTC. It yields the protein CASSLTEILGRGYTF.

This sequence joins TRBV2 and TRBJ2-1, with D possibly matching TRBD2 (5 bases). The CDR3 contains 11 residues. The V gene lost 8 bases and the J gene lost 10 bases, with 12 bases spanning the gap. Germline CDR1 and CDR2: SNHLY and FYNNEI. CDR3 sequence: CASSEEREQFF. The CDR3 coding sequence is TGTGCCAGCTCCGAGGAGCGGGAGCAGTTCTTC.

The gene calls are TRBV30 and TRBJ2-6, with 10 bases that match TRBD1. With 3 bases clipped from V and 0 bases from J, the junction kept 5 bases outside the gene matches. Germline V gene data show CDR1 as GTSNPN and CDR2 as SVGIG (reference sequence). This CDR3 is built from 17 residues. CDR3 in amino acids: CAWSRDRGFSGANVLTF. The CDR3 DNA reads as TGTGCCTGGAGCCGGGACAGGGGCTTCTCTGGGGCCAACGTCCTGACTTTC.

This chain connects TRBV4-1 to TRBJ1-2; TRBD1 might be the D (6 bases). CDR3 length: 15 amino acids. The germline V gene encodes CDR1 MGHRA and CDR2 YSYEKL. The V end lost 3 bases, the J end lost 3 bases, and 14 bases lay between the germline ends. CDR3: CASSHPGRGYYGYTF. The CDR3 DNA is TGCGCCAGCAGCCACCCTGGGAGGGGGTACTATGGCTACACCTTC.

V usage is TRBV4-1 and J usage is TRBJ1-1; 8 bases are a match to TRBD1. Germline loops: CDR1 MGHRA, CDR2 YSYEKL. The CDR3 runs to 15 residues. V trimming: 0 bases; J trimming: 1 base; junction bases outside the gene matches: 1. For the CDR3, the DNA is TGCGCCAGCAGCCAAGATGGACAGGGGAACACTGAAGCTTTCTTT. Translating it yields CASSQDGQGNTEAFF.

This chain connects TRBV7-9 to TRBJ1-4, with D possibly matching TRBD1 (6 bases). The germline V gene has CDR1 SEHNR and CDR2 FQNEAQ (reference sequence). There are 15 residues in the CDR3. Trimming shortened V by 5 bases and J by 8 bases, and 18 bases separated the two germline ends. The CDR3 DNA follows: TGTGCCAGCAGCCCGCGCGGGACACAAGGAGAAAAACTGTTTTTT. As protein: CASSPRGTQGEKLFF.

This chain connects TRBV3-1 (or the pseudogene TRBV3-2) to TRBJ2-1; unclear D gene. CDR1 and CDR2 (germline): LGHDT, YNNKEL (reference sequence). V was shortened by 8 bases and J by 10 bases, with 15 bases between the two germline ends. This CDR3 has 12 residues. CDR3 sequence (DNA): TGTGCCAGCCGCCGCTTTCGAGGCGAGCAGTTCTTC. Protein product: CASRRFRGEQFF.

CDR3: CASSFSNTEAFF. In DNA, the CDR3 is TGCGCCAGCAGCTTTTCGAACACTGAAGCTTTCTTT. The chain couples TRBV5-1 to TRBJ1-1; the D is unclear. Looked up from germline, CDR1 is SGHRS and CDR2 is YFSETQ. CDR3 length equals 12 residues. Trimming removed 2 bases from V and 1 base from J, with 3 bases in between.

The chain carries TRBV5-4 and TRBJ1-2, with 8 bases fitting TRBD1. J was trimmed by 2 bases and V by 3 bases; bases with no gene match: 3. In germline, CDR1 is SGHNT, CDR2 YYREEE (reference sequence). The CDR3 runs to 14 residues. CDR3 residues: CASSWGDRNYGYTF. The CDR3 coding sequence is TGTGCCAGCAGCTGGGGGGACAGGAACTATGGCTACACCTTC. Full variable domain (remainder filled in from reference TRBV5-4 and TRBJ1-2): ETGVTQSPTHLIKTRGQQVTLRCSSQSGHNTVSWYQQALGQGPQFIFQYYREEENGRGNFPPRFSGLQFPNYSSELNVNALELDDSALYLCASSWGDRNYGYTFGSGTRLTVV.

This chain links TRBV4-1 with TRBJ1-2; 7 positions match TRBD1. Germline V gene data show CDR1 as MGHRA and CDR2 as YSYEKL. With V trimmed by 0 bases and J by 8 bases, 6 bases remained unmatched. This CDR3 is 14 amino acids long. CDR3 sequence: CASSQDQQGEGYTF. As DNA, the CDR3 is TGCGCCAGCAGCCAAGATCAGCAGGGGGAAGGCTACACCTTC.

This clone was counted only a few times. V and J are TRBV3-1 (or the pseudogene TRBV3-2) and TRBJ2-4, with unresolved D. Germline-derived CDR1 and CDR2 are LGHDT and YNNKEL (reference sequence). This CDR3 spans 14 amino acids. V was trimmed by 2 bases and J by 1 base, leaving 6 bases between them. CDR3 region: CASSQSLAKNIQYF. CDR3 DNA sequence: TGTGCCAGCAGCCAATCCCTGGCCAAAAACATTCAGTACTTC.

The chain is built from TRBV5-8 and TRBJ2-2; 7 bases align to TRBD2. The germline V gene encodes CDR1 SGHTS and CDR2 YDEGEE. The CDR3 loop spans 15 amino acids. J was trimmed by 0 bases and V by 5 bases; bases with no gene match: 4. The CDR3 DNA sequence: TGTGCCAGCAGATTAGCGGGTACGAACACCGGGGAGCTGTTTTTT. Its protein is CASRLAGTNTGELFF.

The DNA for the CDR3 is TGTGCCACCATCAGTGAAAGTGAGCAGTTCTTC. Its translation is CATISESEQFF. The chain uses TRBV28 and TRBJ2-1; no reliable D call. The germline V gene encodes CDR1 MDHEN and CDR2 SYDVKM. V was clipped by 10 bases and J by 9 bases, with 13 bases between them. CDR3 length: 11 residues. The whole variable domain, remainder taken from reference TRBV28 and TRBJ2-1, is DVKVTQSSRYLVKRTGEKVFLECVQDMDHENMFWYRQDPGLGLRLIYFSYDVKMKEKGDIPEGYSVSREKKERFSLILESASTNQTSMYLCATISESEQFFGPGTRLTVL.

J is TRBJ2-3 and V is TRBV4-1; no clear D. Germline assignment: CDR1 MGHRA and CDR2 YSYEKL. Between the trimmed V and J ends, which lost 1 base and 0 bases, there was a span of 11 bases. There are 16 residues in the CDR3. Here the CDR3 reads CASSQVNLVSTDTQYF. The DNA for the CDR3 is TGCGCCAGCAGCCAAGTGAACCTAGTGAGCACAGATACGCAGTATTTT.